Sequencing of this T cell receptor beta chain was carried out in a study of tumor-infiltrating lymphocytes in primary liver carcinoma (dated by TCRdb to 2017 to 2019). For the wider study: The five patients, three men and two women aged 30 to 69 years, had hepatocellular carcinoma (four) or combined HCC and intrahepatic cholangiocarcinoma (one). The five patients had tumors of stage T1-T3 N0M0, with maximum diameters ranging from about 4 to 11 cm. Roughly 3.5 to 7.5 million productive TCRbeta reads were obtained per sample, and no significant difference in read depth was found between tissue types. For each liver tumor, the study sampled five regions along with adjacent normal tissue and blood, and applied TCRbeta repertoire sequencing, expression microarrays and whole-exome sequencing. TCRbeta repertoire sequencing covered roughly 35 specimens from 5 patients: 25 or so tumor regions, 5 adjacent noncancerous liver tissues and 5 peripheral blood samples. High reproducibility was observed for the technical replicate repertoires, with mean shared-clone rates roughly 0.89 and correlation coefficients above 0.98. Here is what the overall study found, with its caveats: With just a handful of patients in the study, the authors point out that the findings should be validated in a larger study. Since the samples were bulk and unsorted, there was no way to compare CD4+ and CD8+ T cell repertoires. Repertoire overlap was found to be higher between tumor regions (mean roughly 36%) than between tumor-adjacent (about 17%) or tumor-blood (around 14%) pairs, consistent with antigen-driven expansion. Only the TCR beta chain was sequenced, which likely underestimates true repertoire diversity because unpaired alpha chains were not captured. Compared with blood, tumors had a significantly larger share of the repertoire taken up by the top 250 clones (p = 0.039).

Without any cell sorting, total RNA and DNA were co-extracted from about 21-30 mg of bulk tissue using the AllPrep DNA/RNA mini kit. Between November 2015 and early 2016, roughly five patients in China with histopathologically diagnosed primary liver carcinoma had their tumors surgically resected. Chronic HBV infection was present in the patients, and the patients were treatment-naive at sampling. Fresh tumor and adjacent tissue pieces were bisected; one half was stored in RNAlater at -80°C, the other sent for histology. Reading the germline V gene gives CDR1 MNHEY and CDR2 SVGEGT. V is shortened by 4 bases, J by 2 bases, and the region joining them spans 9 bases. The CDR3 runs 13 residues from the cysteine to the phenylalanine. Only the CDR3 portion is preserved as DNA: 39 bases, with reading frame beginning at the first base. As for this clonotype: Its binding antigen is unknown. Within one base of it there is no much larger clone, and no base qualities were kept.

Using a constant-region primer and ProtoScript II reverse transcriptase, TCRbeta-specific cDNA was reverse-transcribed from approximately 0.55 ug total RNA. Three nested multiplex PCR rounds, following a slightly modified ARM-PCR procedure, were used to build the TCRbeta libraries. Each of the first two PCR rounds ran for 9 to 11 cycles using multiplex TRBV1-TRBV30 forward primers together with a Cbeta reverse primer. A final 25-cycle PCR with Deep VentR polymerase added sample barcodes and Illumina adapters. Before sequencing, amplicons between 200 and 500 bp were purified from gel using a QIAquick gel extraction kit. An Illumina HiSeq 2500 was used to sequence the TCRbeta amplicons, generating 250-bp paired-end reads. In the source study's methods: To recover full CDR3 sequences, reads were quality-trimmed using Trimmomatic v0.33 and paired reads were then merged using FLASH v1.2.11. V, D and J germline segments were assigned to the rearranged TCRbeta sequences by MiGEC v1.2.1b. Clonotype statistics and Shannon-Wiener diversity indices were computed with VDJtools v1.0.0. To reduce sampling bias, subsequent analyses other than the diversity analysis used only the 250 most abundant clonotypes in each sample. TCRdb trimmed the raw reads at Q25, called clones with MiXCR and kept productive beta chains. Identical CDR3 protein sequences are pooled into one entry, listed with their most common genes and DNA. These V and J calls derive from TCRdb rather than the authors' analysis. The sample data list about 120,000 distinct CDR3 sequences, and roughly 75% of these were observed just once. The ten largest clonotypes hold 8% to 9% of the sample.

This TCR was recovered from an older woman with primary liver carcinoma and hepatitis B virus infection. The specimen was tumor-adjacent normal liver tissue. The receptor chain draws on TRBV6-2 or TRBV6-3 and TRBJ2-7; too little of a D gene remains to name it. The nucleotide sequence reads TGTGCCAGCAGTTGGTTTGGAACCTACGAGCAGTACTTC. Its coded protein is CASSWFGTYEQYF.